This TCR beta chain was documented in a study of blood T cells in healthy people across ages. Whole-study findings and limits: CMV status of donors was unknown, possibly confounding expanded clonotype changes. Across samples, TCR beta diversity tracked strongly with naive T cell percentage.

The CDR3 is 13 amino acids. V lost 4 bases, J lost 4 bases, and 9 bases lay in between. CDR1 is ENHRY and CDR2 is SYGVKD in the germline V gene. About this clonotype itself: The antigen is undetermined.

The use of a sample-barcoded 5' primer and a J-beta primer mix characterized a second PCR of roughly 6 to 11 cycles. TCRdb re-derived calls from the 5' RACE reads in MiXCR, one entry per CDR3 protein. The sample has about 2 million distinct CDR3 sequences, about 50% seen once. Specimen: blood. This TCR came from a middle-aged woman in good health. The V and J genes are TRBV10-3 and TRBJ2-3, with D uncertain. The CDR3: CAISGTTADTQYF. The CDR3 DNA reads TGTGCCATCAGTGGAACTACGGCAGATACGCAGTATTTT.